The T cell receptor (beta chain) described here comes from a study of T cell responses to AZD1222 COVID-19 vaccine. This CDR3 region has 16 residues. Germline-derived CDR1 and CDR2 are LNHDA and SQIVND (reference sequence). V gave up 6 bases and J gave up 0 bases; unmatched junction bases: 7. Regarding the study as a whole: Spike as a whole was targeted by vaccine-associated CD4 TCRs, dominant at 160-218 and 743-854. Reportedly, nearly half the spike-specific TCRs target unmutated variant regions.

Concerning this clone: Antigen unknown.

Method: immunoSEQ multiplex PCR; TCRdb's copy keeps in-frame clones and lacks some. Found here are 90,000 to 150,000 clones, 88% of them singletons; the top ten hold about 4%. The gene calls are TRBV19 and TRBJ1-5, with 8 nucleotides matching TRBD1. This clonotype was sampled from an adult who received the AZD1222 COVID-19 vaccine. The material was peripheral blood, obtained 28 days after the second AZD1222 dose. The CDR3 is CASRDRVVGSNQPQHF. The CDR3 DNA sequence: TGTGCCAGTAGGGACAGGGTTGTCGGTAGCAATCAGCCCCAGCATTTT.